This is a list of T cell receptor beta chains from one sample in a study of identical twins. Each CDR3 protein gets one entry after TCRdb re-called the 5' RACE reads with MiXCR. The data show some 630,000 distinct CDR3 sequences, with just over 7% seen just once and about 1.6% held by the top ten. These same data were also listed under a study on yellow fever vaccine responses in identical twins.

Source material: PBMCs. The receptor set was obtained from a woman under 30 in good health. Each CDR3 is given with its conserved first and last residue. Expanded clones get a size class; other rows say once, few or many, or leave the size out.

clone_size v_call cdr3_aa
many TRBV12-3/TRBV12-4 CASSLARAPQPQHF
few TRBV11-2 CASSLGTGKPYNEQFF
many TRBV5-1 CASSSDSNQPQHF
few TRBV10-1 CASRRTGYNEQFF
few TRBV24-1 CATSWTGGVPGELFF
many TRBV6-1 CASRLGQGNTEAFF
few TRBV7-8 CASSLLAGGGNTGELFF
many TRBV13 CASSLVEGTYNEQFF
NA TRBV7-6 CASSPQGSLGYTF
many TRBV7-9 CASSLVLSGAYEQYF
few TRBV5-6 CASSGDGLTQYF
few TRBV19 CASSIERTYEQYF
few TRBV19 CASSTDRNQPQHF
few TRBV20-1 CSVSGQGLREQYF
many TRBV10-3 CAISVILRETQYF
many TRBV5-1 CASSQAADPRFF
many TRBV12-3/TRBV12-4 CASSYYDEQFF
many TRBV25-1 CASTADRANGYTF
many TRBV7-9 CASSLERAHTDTQYF
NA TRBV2 CAGGKSPGELFF
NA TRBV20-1 CSARTGGLDEQFF
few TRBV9 CASSVGTSGFADTQYF
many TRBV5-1 CASSVTVSDSGANVLTF
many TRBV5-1 CASSLATDRYNEQFF
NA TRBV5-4 CASTWTGGLNGYTF